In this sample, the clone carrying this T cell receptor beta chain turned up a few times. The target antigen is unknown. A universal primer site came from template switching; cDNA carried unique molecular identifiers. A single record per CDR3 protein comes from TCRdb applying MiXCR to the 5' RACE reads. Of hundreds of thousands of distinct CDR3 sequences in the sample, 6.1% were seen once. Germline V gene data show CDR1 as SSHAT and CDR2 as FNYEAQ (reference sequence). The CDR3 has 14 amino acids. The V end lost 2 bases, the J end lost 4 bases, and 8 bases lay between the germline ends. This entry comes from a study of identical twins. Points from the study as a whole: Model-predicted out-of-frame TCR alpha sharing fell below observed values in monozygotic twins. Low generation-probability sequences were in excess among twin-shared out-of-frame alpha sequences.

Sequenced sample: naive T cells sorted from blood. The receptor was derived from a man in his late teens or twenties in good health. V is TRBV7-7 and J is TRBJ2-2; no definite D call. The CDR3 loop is CASSLLDGTGELFF. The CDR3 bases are TGTGCCAGCAGCTTATTAGACGGCACCGGGGAGCTGTTTTTT.